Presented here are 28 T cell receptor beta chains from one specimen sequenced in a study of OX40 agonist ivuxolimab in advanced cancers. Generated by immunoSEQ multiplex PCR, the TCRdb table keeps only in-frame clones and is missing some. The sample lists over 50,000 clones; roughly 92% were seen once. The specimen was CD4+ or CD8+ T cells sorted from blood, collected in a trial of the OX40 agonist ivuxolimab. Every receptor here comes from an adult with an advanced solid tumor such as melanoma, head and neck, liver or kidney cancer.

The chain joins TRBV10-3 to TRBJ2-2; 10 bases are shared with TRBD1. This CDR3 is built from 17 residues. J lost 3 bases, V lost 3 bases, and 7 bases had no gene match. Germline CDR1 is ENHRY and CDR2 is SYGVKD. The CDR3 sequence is CAISDYDRGQDTGELFF. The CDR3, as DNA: TGTGCCATCAGTGATTACGACAGGGGGCAGGACACCGGGGAGCTGTTTTTT.

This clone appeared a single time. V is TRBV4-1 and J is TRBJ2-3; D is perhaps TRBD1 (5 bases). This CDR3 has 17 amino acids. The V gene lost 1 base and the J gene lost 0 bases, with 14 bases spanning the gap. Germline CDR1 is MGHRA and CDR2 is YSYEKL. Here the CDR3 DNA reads TGCGCCAGCAGCCAAGTTCTGGCAGGGCCTAGCACAGATACGCAGTATTTT. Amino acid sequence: CASSQVLAGPSTDTQYF.

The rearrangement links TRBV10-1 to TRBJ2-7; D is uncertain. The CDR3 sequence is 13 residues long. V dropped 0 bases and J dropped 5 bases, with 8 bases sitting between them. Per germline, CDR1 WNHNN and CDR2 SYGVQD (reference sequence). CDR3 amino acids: CASSESEVNEQYF. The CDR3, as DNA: TGCGCCAGCAGTGAGTCCGAGGTCAACGAGCAGTACTTC.

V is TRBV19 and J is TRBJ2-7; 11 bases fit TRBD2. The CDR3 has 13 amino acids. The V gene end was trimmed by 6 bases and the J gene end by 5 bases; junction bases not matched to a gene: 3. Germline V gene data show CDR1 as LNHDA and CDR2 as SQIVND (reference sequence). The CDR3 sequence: CASRLAGADEQYF. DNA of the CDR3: TGTGCCAGTAGACTAGCGGGAGCTGACGAGCAGTACTTC.

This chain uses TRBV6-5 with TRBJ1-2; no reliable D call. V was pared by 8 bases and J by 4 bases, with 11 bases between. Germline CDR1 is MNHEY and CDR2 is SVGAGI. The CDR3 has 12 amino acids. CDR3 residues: CASRRQAYGYTF. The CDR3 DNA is TGTGCCAGCCGCAGGCAAGCCTATGGCTACACCTTC.

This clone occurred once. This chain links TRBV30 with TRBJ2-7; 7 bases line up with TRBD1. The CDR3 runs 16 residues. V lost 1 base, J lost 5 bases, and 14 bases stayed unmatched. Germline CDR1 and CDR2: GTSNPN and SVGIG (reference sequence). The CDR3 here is CAWSALWTGVNHEQYF. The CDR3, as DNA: TGTGCCTGGAGTGCTCTTTGGACAGGCGTGAACCACGAGCAGTACTTC.

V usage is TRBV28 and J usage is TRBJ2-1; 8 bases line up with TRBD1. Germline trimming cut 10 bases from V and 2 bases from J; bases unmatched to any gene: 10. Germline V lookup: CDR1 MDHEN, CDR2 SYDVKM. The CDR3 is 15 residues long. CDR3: CATEPGTGTYNEQFF. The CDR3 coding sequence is TGTGCCACCGAACCTGGGACAGGCACCTACAATGAGCAGTTCTTC.

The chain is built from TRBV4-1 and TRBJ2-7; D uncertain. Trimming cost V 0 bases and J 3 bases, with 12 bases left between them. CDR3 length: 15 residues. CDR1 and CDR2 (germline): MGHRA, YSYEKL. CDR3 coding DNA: TGCGCCAGCAGCCAAGAAGCTCGACCGCACTACGAGCAGTACTTC. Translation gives CASSQEARPHYEQYF.

CDR3 in amino acids: CASSQESGASNQPQHF. The CDR3 DNA follows: TGTGCCAGCAGCCAAGAATCTGGGGCTAGCAATCAGCCCCAGCATTTT. V gene TRBV14 combines with J gene TRBJ1-5, with a weak D call TRBD1 (5 bases). The germline V gene has CDR1 SGHDN and CDR2 FVKESK. CDR3 size: 16 residues. V was shortened by 0 bases and J by 0 bases, with 9 bases between the two germline ends. The variable domain in full, with the rest retrieved from reference TRBV14 and TRBJ1-5, is EAGVTQFPSHSVIEKGQTVTLRCDPISGHDNLYWYRRVMGKEIKFLLHFVKESKQDESGMPNNRFLAERTGGTYSTLKVQPAELEDSGVYFCASSQESGASNQPQHFGDGTRLSIL.

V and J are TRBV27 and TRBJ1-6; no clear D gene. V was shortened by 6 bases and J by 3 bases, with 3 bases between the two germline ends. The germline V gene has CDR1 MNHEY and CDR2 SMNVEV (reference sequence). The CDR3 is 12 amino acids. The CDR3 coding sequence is TGTGCCAGCAGAAACTATAATTCACCCCTCCACTTT. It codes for CASRNYNSPLHF.

The CDR3 loop is CASSSAQGYPYEQYF. The CDR3 DNA reads TGTGCCAGCAGCTCAGCGCAGGGCTACCCCTACGAGCAGTACTTC. The chain employs TRBV11-2 and TRBJ2-7; D is possibly TRBD1 (5 bases). Germline V lookup: CDR1 SGHAT, CDR2 FQNNGV. The CDR3 totals 15 residues. Trimming removed 4 bases from V and 2 bases from J, with 15 bases in between.

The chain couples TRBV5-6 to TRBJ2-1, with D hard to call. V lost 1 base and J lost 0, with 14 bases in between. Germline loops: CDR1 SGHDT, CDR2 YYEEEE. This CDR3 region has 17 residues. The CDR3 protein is CASSLFSGGLSYNEQFF. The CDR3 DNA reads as TGTGCCAGCAGCTTGTTCTCAGGCGGTCTCTCCTACAATGAGCAGTTCTTC.

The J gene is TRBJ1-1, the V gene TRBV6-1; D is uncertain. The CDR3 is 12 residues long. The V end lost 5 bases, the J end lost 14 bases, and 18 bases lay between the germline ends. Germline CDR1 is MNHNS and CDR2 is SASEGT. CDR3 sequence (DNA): TGTGCCAGCAGTCACAACCCGCGGGAGGGATTCTTT. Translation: CASSHNPREGFF.

CDR3 sequence: CASSARDPDLNTEAFF. The CDR3 coding sequence is TGTGCCAGCAGTGCCCGGGACCCGGACTTGAACACTGAAGCTTTCTTT. The chain recombines TRBV6-4 with TRBJ1-1; D possibly corresponds to TRBD1 (5 bases). CDR1 is MRHNA and CDR2 is SNTAGT in the germline V gene. V lost 4 bases and J lost 0, with 15 bases in between. The CDR3 covers 16 residues.

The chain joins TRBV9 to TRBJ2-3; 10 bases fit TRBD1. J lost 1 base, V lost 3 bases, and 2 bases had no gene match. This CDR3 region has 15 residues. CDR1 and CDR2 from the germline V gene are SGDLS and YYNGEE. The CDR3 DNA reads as TGTGCCAGCAGCGATGGACAGGGGGGCACAGATACGCAGTATTTT. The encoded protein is CASSDGQGGTDTQYF.

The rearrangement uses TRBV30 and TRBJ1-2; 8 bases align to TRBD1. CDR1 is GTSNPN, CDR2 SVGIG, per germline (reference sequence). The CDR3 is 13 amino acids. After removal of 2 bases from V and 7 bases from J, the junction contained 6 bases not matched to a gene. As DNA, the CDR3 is TGTGCCTGGAGTCTCGGACAGGGCTTTGGCTACACCTTC. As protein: CAWSLGQGFGYTF.

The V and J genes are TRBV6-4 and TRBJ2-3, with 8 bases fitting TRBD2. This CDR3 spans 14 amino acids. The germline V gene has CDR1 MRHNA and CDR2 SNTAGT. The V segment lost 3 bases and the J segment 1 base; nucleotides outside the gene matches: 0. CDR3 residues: CASSERGGTDTQYF. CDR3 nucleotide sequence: TGTGCCAGCAGTGAGCGGGGGGGCACAGATACGCAGTATTTT.

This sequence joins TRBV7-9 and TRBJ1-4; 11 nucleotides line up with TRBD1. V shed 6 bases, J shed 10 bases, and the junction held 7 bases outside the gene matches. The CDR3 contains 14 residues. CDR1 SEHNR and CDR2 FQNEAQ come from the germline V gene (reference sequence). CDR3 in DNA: TGTGCCAGCAGTTTAACAGGGACAGGGGGAAAACTGTTTTTT. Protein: CASSLTGTGGKLFF.

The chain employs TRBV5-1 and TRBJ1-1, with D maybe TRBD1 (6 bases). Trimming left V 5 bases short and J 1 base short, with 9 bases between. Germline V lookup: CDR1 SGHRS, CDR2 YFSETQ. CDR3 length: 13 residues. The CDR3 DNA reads TGCGCCAGCAGAGGGGGGACGAACACTGAAGCTTTCTTT. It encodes CASRGGTNTEAFF.

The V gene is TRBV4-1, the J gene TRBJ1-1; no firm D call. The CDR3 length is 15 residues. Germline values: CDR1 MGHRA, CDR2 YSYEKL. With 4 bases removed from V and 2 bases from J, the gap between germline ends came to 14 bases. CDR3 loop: CASSPLYGENTEAFF. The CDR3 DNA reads TGCGCCAGCAGCCCACTGTATGGAGAAAACACTGAAGCTTTCTTT.

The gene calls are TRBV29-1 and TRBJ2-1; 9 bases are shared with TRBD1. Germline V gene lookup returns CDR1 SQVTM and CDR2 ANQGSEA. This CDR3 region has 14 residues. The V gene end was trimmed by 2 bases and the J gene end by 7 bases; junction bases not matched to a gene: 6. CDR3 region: CSVESDRGINEQFF. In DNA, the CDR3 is TGCAGCGTTGAATCGGACAGGGGAATTAATGAGCAGTTCTTC.

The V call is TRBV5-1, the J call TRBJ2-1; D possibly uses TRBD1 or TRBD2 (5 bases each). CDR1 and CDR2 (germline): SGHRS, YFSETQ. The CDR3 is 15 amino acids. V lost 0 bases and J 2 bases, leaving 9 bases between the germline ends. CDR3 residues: CASSLEWGPYNEQFF. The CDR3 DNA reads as TGCGCCAGCAGCTTGGAATGGGGACCCTACAATGAGCAGTTCTTC.

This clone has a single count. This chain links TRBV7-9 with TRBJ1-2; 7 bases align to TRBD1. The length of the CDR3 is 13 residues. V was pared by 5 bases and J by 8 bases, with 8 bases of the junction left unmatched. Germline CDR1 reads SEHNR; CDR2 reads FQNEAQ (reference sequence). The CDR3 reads CASSPHDRVGYTF. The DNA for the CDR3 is TGTGCCAGCAGCCCCCACGACAGGGTCGGCTACACCTTC. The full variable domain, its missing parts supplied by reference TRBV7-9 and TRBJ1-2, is DTGVSQNPRHKITKRGQNVTFRCDPISEHNRLYWYRQTLGQGPEFLTYFQNEAQLEKSRLLSDRFSAERPKGSFSTLEIQRTEQGDSAMYLCASSPHDRVGYTFGSGTRLTVV.

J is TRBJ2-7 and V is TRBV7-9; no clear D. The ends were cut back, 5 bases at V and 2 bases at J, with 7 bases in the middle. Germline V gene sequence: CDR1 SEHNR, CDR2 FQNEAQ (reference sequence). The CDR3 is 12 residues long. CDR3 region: CASSQGPYEQYF. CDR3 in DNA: TGTGCCAGCAGCCAAGGTCCCTACGAGCAGTACTTC.

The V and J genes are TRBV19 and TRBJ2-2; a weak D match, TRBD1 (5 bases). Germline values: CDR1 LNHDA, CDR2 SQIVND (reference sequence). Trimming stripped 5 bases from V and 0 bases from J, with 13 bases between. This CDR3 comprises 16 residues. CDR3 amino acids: CASSSVSRANTGELFF. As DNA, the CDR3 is TGTGCCAGTAGTTCGGTGAGCAGGGCGAACACCGGGGAGCTGTTTTTT.

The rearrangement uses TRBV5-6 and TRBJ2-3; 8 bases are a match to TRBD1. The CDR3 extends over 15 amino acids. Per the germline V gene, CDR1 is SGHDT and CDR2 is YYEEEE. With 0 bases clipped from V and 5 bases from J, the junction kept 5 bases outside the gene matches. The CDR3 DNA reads TGTGCCAGCAGCTTGGGGCAGGGGGCAATAGATACGCAGTATTTT. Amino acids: CASSLGQGAIDTQYF.

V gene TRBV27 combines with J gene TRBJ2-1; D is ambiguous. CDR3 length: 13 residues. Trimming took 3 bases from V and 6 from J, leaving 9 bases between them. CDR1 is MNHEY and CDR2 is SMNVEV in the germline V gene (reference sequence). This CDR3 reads CASSFGVPNEQFF. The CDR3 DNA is TGTGCCAGCAGTTTCGGAGTTCCCAATGAGCAGTTCTTC.

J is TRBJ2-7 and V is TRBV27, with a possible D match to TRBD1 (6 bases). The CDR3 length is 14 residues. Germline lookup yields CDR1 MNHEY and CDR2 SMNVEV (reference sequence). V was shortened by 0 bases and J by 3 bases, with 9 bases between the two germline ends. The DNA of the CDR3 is TGTGCCAGCAGTTTATCTACGGGACACTACGAGCAGTACTTC. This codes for CASSLSTGHYEQYF.